Following are 24 T cell receptor beta chains from one sample sequenced in a study of blood T cell repertoires in COVID-19. Method: immunoSEQ multiplex PCR; TCRdb's copy keeps in-frame clones and lacks some. The sample holds more than 95,000 clones, 70% to 85% seen once. Sequences were obtained from peripheral blood. All receptors come from a woman of 80 years or more with active or convalescent COVID-19.

The chain recombines TRBV5-1 with TRBJ1-1; tentatively, D is TRBD1 (6 bases). This CDR3 has 14 amino acids. V lost 2 bases and J 1 base, leaving 9 bases between the germline ends. The germline CDR1 and CDR2 sequences are SGHRS and YFSETQ. In DNA form, the CDR3 reads TGCGCCAGCAGCTTAGGACAGAAGAACACTGAAGCTTTCTTT. Translated, it gives CASSLGQKNTEAFF. Based on the CDR3 plus reference TRBV5-1 and TRBJ1-1, the full variable domain is KAGVTQTPRYLIKTRGQQVTLSCSPISGHRSVSWYQQTPGQGLQFLFEYFSETQRNKGNFPGRFSGRQFSNSRSEMNVSTLELGDSALYLCASSLGQKNTEAFFGQGTRLTVV.

The CDR3 sequence is CASTPEGTDTQYF. The CDR3 DNA follows: TGTGCCAGCACCCCGGAGGGAACAGATACGCAGTATTTT. The chain employs TRBV6-5 and TRBJ2-3, with D perhaps TRBD2 (6 bases). Trimming took off 7 bases at V and 3 bases at J, with 11 bases between the two ends. Looked up from germline, CDR1 is MNHEY and CDR2 is SVGAGI. The CDR3 has 13 residues.

The chain employs TRBV4-1 and TRBJ1-5; D is possibly TRBD1 (5 bases). Germline V gene sequence: CDR1 MGHRA, CDR2 YSYEKL. Between the trimmed V and J ends, which lost 2 bases and 7 bases, there was a span of 15 bases. The CDR3 totals 15 residues. CDR3 in DNA: TGCGCCAGCAGCCAAACTCTGGACATCTACCAGCCCCAGCATTTT. It yields the protein CASSQTLDIYQPQHF.

The chain carries TRBV11-3 and TRBJ2-7, with 10 bases lining up with TRBD1. The ends lost 1 base at V and 3 bases at J; junction bases unmatched: 3. This CDR3 region has 15 residues. In germline, CDR1 is SGHNT, CDR2 YENEEA. CDR3 nucleotides: TGTGCCAGCAGCTTAGGACAGGGGGCGTTCTACGAGCAGTACTTC. Residues: CASSLGQGAFYEQYF.

The sample holds one count of this clone. V gene TRBV4-1 combines with J gene TRBJ2-1; D not resolved. V lost 4 bases and J lost 0, with 7 bases in between. The CDR3 runs 14 residues. CDR1 MGHRA and CDR2 YSYEKL come from the germline V gene. CDR3 coding DNA: TGCGCCAGCAGCCGATCAGACTCCTACAATGAGCAGTTCTTC. This translates into CASSRSDSYNEQFF.

The DNA for the CDR3 is TGTGCCAGCAGTGGGGACAGATTTCTACACGAGCAGTTCTTC. Translating gives CASSGDRFLHEQFF. This sequence joins TRBV27 and TRBJ2-1, with 7 bases fitting TRBD1. V was clipped by 5 bases and J by 10 bases; unmatched bases: 11. Germline assignment: CDR1 MNHEY and CDR2 SMNVEV (reference sequence). This CDR3 region has 14 residues.

The chain uses TRBV6-1 and TRBJ2-3; D is perhaps TRBD1 (5 bases). Germline V lookup: CDR1 MNHNS, CDR2 SASEGT. The CDR3 totals 15 residues. Trimming pared 1 base from V and 2 bases from J, leaving 10 bases between. The CDR3 sequence is CASSEGQFFTDTQYF. In nucleotides, the CDR3 is TGTGCCAGCAGTGAAGGACAGTTCTTCACAGATACGCAGTATTTT.

The V gene is TRBV6-5, the J gene TRBJ2-3; D not certain. The V end was cut by 2 bases, the J end by 0 bases, with 12 bases between. CDR1 and CDR2 (germline): MNHEY, SVGAGI. This CDR3 comprises 16 residues. The CDR3 is CASSYGRRPSTDTQYF. The CDR3 DNA reads as TGTGCCAGCAGTTACGGCCGGAGACCTAGCACAGATACGCAGTATTTT.

This chain connects TRBV7-8 to TRBJ2-1, with TRBD1 identical over 9 bases. This CDR3 is built from 14 residues. CDR1 is SGHVS and CDR2 is FQNEAQ in the germline V gene. Trimming removed 4 bases from V and 9 bases from J; junction bases left unmatched: 7. The chain's CDR3 is CASSYPGQGSEQFF. The CDR3 region has the DNA TGTGCCAGCAGCTATCCGGGACAGGGAAGTGAGCAGTTCTTC.

This rearrangement joins TRBV14 to TRBJ2-1; 14 nucleotides agree with TRBD2. V lost 4 bases, J lost 0 bases, and 8 bases stayed unmatched. Germline CDR1 reads SGHDN; CDR2 reads FVKESK. This CDR3 has 19 amino acids. CDR3 sequence: CASSRGLAGGSSSYNEQFF. The CDR3 nucleotides read TGTGCCAGCAGCCGTGGACTAGCGGGGGGTTCCAGCTCCTACAATGAGCAGTTCTTC. Full variable domain (missing parts from reference TRBV14 and TRBJ2-1): EAGVTQFPSHSVIEKGQTVTLRCDPISGHDNLYWYRRVMGKEIKFLLHFVKESKQDESGMPNNRFLAERTGGTYSTLKVQPAELEDSGVYFCASSRGLAGGSSSYNEQFFGPGTRLTVL.

This chain uses TRBV5-4 with TRBJ1-1; tentative D call: TRBD1 (5 bases). Germline loops: CDR1 SGHNT, CDR2 YYREEE (reference sequence). Trimming shortened V by 4 bases and J by 4 bases, and 8 bases separated the two germline ends. The CDR3 is made up of 12 amino acids. DNA of the CDR3: TGTGCCAGCAGCCCGGGGGGCACTGAAGCTTTCTTT. This codes for CASSPGGTEAFF.

This chain connects TRBV6-1 to TRBJ2-3; possibly TRBD2 for D (5 bases). Trimming left V 2 bases short and J 1 base short, with 10 bases between. CDR1 MNHNS and CDR2 SASEGT come from the germline V gene. CDR3 length: 15 residues. CDR3 region: CASSETGIGTDTQYF. For the CDR3, the DNA is TGTGCCAGCAGTGAAACGGGGATAGGCACAGATACGCAGTATTTT.

This chain links TRBV7-2 with TRBJ2-4; D possibly corresponds to TRBD1 (6 bases). V was shortened by 4 bases and J by 4 bases, with 20 bases between the two germline ends. CDR1 and CDR2 from the germline V gene are SGHTA and FQGNSA. The CDR3 totals 17 residues. The CDR3 DNA follows: TGTGCCAGCAGCTCGAGACAGGTCACCGATCCAAAAAACATTCAGTACTTC. Translation gives CASSSRQVTDPKNIQYF.

The V call is TRBV29-1, the J call TRBJ2-7; 10 bases map to TRBD1. The CDR3 sequence is 13 residues long. The germline V gene encodes CDR1 SQVTM and CDR2 ANQGSEA. V trimming: 2 bases; J trimming: 6 bases; junction bases outside the gene matches: 4. The CDR3 DNA follows: TGCAGCGTTGAAAAGGGACAGGGGTCCGAGCAGTACTTC. This codes for CSVEKGQGSEQYF.

This sequence joins TRBV9 and TRBJ2-2, with TRBD1 matching 7 bases. The CDR3 consists of 17 residues. J was trimmed by 6 bases and V by 0 bases; bases with no gene match: 11. Germline lookup yields CDR1 SGDLS and CDR2 YYNGEE. CDR3 in DNA: TGTGCCAGCAGCGTAGGACAGGGACGGTTTTCTTCCGGGGAGCTGTTTTTT. This sequence encodes CASSVGQGRFSSGELFF.

The chain has TRBV5-1 and TRBJ2-5; possible D gene TRBD1, 5 bases. Germline loops: CDR1 SGHRS, CDR2 YFSETQ. This CDR3 spans 15 amino acids. With 1 base removed from V and 2 bases from J, the gap between germline ends came to 12 bases. CDR3 sequence reads: CASSLYRNFQETQYF. The DNA of the CDR3 is TGCGCCAGCAGCTTGTACAGGAATTTTCAAGAGACCCAGTACTTC. The variable domain in full, with the rest retrieved from reference TRBV5-1 and TRBJ2-5, is KAGVTQTPRYLIKTRGQQVTLSCSPISGHRSVSWYQQTPGQGLQFLFEYFSETQRNKGNFPGRFSGRQFSNSRSEMNVSTLELGDSALYLCASSLYRNFQETQYFGPGTRLLVL.

The rearrangement links TRBV6-5 to TRBJ1-4; D is unresolved. Per the germline V gene, CDR1 is MNHEY and CDR2 is SVGAGI. This CDR3 spans 16 amino acids. V lost 2 bases, J lost 4 bases, and 14 bases lay in between. The CDR3 region has the DNA TGTGCCAGCAGTTACACCATGACATCGATTAATGAAAAACTGTTTTTT. Protein product: CASSYTMTSINEKLFF.

Here the CDR3 DNA reads TGTGCCACCGGACAGGGGGCGGGCTATGGCTACACCTTC. Amino acid sequence: CATGQGAGYGYTF. V usage is TRBV27 and J usage is TRBJ1-2, with 11 positions matching TRBD1. The V gene's germline CDR1 is MNHEY and CDR2 SMNVEV (reference sequence). Trimming took 10 bases from V and 4 from J; bases not matched to a gene: 5. This CDR3 is 13 amino acids long.

The CDR3 loop is CASSLDITSDTQYF. The CDR3 nucleotides are TGCGCCAGCAGCCTTGATATTACTTCAGATACGCAGTATTTT. The chain is built from TRBV4-1 and TRBJ2-3; D gene ambiguous. Germline assignment: CDR1 MGHRA and CDR2 YSYEKL. V was cut by 4 bases and J by 4 bases, with 12 bases left in between. The CDR3 totals 14 residues.

This clone is deemed medium-sized. One junction end does not reproduce the germline sequence, and a read error may be involved. V gene TRBV7-7 combines with J gene TRBJ2-7, with 7 positions matching TRBD1. Germline CDR1 reads SSHAT; CDR2 reads FNYEAQ (reference sequence). The CDR3 contains 16 residues. CDR3 protein: CASSLGDDRVRDEQYF. In nucleotides, the CDR3 is TGTGCTAGCAGCTTGGGGGATGACAGGGTTCGCGACGAGCAGTACTTC.

This sequence joins TRBV6-5 and TRBJ2-5; D may be TRBD1 (5 bases). Germline loops: CDR1 MNHEY, CDR2 SVGAGI. The CDR3 spans 13 residues. V was cut by 6 bases and J by 4 bases, with 12 bases left in between. CDR3 bases: TGTGCCAGCAGCGGCCATAGGGGAGAGACCCAGTACTTC. Translated: CASSGHRGETQYF.

The chain recombines TRBV5-1 with TRBJ1-6; 11 nucleotides match TRBD1. The CDR3 contains 14 residues. Germline V CDR1 and CDR2: SGHRS, YFSETQ. V lost 4 bases and J lost 10; bases outside the gene matches: 4. CDR3 coding DNA: TGCGCCAGCAGCCTGGGACAGGGGGGCTCACCCCTCCACTTT. It specifies CASSLGQGGSPLHF.

This clone was recorded only once. The V and J genes are TRBV19 and TRBJ1-1; a weak D match, TRBD1 (6 bases). Trimming cost V 3 bases and J 4 bases, with 12 bases left between them. The CDR3 contains 14 residues. Germline V gene lookup returns CDR1 LNHDA and CDR2 SQIVND (reference sequence). CDR3 sequence reads: CASSMRGIGTEAFF. Here the CDR3 DNA reads TGTGCCAGTAGTATGAGGGGGATCGGCACTGAAGCTTTCTTT.

The chain links TRBV5-1 to TRBJ1-2; D unresolved. The CDR3 contains 15 residues. Trimming shortened V by 1 base and J by 0 bases, and 10 bases separated the two germline ends. Germline CDR1 reads SGHRS; CDR2 reads YFSETQ. In DNA form, the CDR3 reads TGCGCCAGCAGCTTGAACACAGCCACTAACTATGGCTACACCTTC. Translation: CASSLNTATNYGYTF.